Below, one TCR beta chain is given with its context. Its antigen is unidentified. Germline V gives CDR1 SGHAT, CDR2 FQNNGV. This CDR3 is 15 amino acids long. V was clipped by 5 bases and J by 2 bases; unmatched bases: 4. The data belong to a study of shared clonotypes between healthy human individuals. General study findings and limits: Around 4.9% of naive CD4 clonotypes were shared across a handful of donors.

Using immunoSEQ multiplex PCR, the repertoire was profiled, and TCRdb retains in-frame clones only, with some absent. The table records 1,400,000 or so clones, about 98.5% of them present only once. V usage is TRBV11-2 and J usage is TRBJ2-1; TRBD2 aligns across 9 bases. The sequenced material came from naive CD4+ T cells sorted from blood. Subset noted: CD45RA+ positively selected. The sequence was collected from a man in his thirties or forties in good health. CDR3 sequence reads: CASSPLAGTYNEQFF. The CDR3 nucleotides read TGTGCCAGCAGCCCCCTAGCGGGGACCTACAATGAGCAGTTCTTC.